Presented here are 15 T cell receptor beta chains from one specimen sequenced in a study of T-cell reconstitution after alpha-beta-depleted transplantation in children. TCRbeta library construction was performed incorporating unique molecular identifiers. In TCRdb, the PCR reads were re-called with MiXCR into one record per CDR3 protein. The table shows 250,000 to 400,000 distinct CDR3 sequences, with approximately 23% occurring only once. The material was PBMCs, mostly from graft donor cells, obtained 180 days after TCRalphabeta/CD19-depleted stem cell transplant. These receptors were collected from a male patient under 18 who had a stem cell transplant for acute lymphoblastic leukemia, so the T cells may come from the graft donor.

The V call is TRBV5-5, the J call TRBJ2-7; perhaps TRBD1 as D (5 bases). CDR3 length equals 14 residues. Trimming stripped 0 bases from V and 3 bases from J, with 10 bases between. Germline-derived CDR1 and CDR2 are SGHKS and YYEKEE (reference sequence). DNA of the CDR3: TGTGCCAGCAGCTTGGAGGACACCAACTACGAGCAGTACTTC. Protein: CASSLEDTNYEQYF.

This clonotype was seen ten or more times. V usage is TRBV12-3 or TRBV12-4 and J usage is TRBJ2-2, with D uncertain. This CDR3 comprises 13 residues. With 3 bases removed from V and 5 bases from J, the gap between germline ends came to 7 bases. CDR3 region: CASSFPKTGELFF. CDR3 DNA: TGTGCCAGCAGTTTCCCTAAAACCGGGGAGCTGTTTTTT.

This clonotype was detected only a few times. The rearrangement joins TRBV15 to TRBJ2-5; no reliable D call. Deletions cut 3 bases from V and 3 bases from J, with 17 bases between. Germline V gene lookup returns CDR1 LNHNV and CDR2 YYDKDF (reference sequence). CDR3 size: 16 residues. The CDR3 nucleotides are TGTGCCACCAGCAGCCCCTGGGTAGCTGGGGAAGAGACCCAGTACTTC. Protein: CATSSPWVAGEETQYF.

This clonotype was observed a few times. The CDR3 DNA reads TGCAGTGCTAGAGAACTGACCTGGGCGAGCGGGAGAAATGAGCAGTTCTTC. Protein: CSARELTWASGRNEQFF. The chain combines TRBV20-1 with TRBJ2-1; 8 bases are shared with TRBD2. This CDR3 contains 17 residues. Trimming at V came to 0 bases and at J to 7 bases, leaving 14 bases not matched to a gene. CDR1 is DFQATT, CDR2 SNEGSKA, per germline (reference sequence).

A note on this clonotype: At one boundary the junction diverges from the germline segment, which might be a read error. CDR3 in DNA: TGCGCCAGCAGCCCCCGAGGTCCCGGCCTGGGGAGGTTAGAGACCCAGTGCTTC. Its protein is CASSPRGPGLGRLETQCF. The chain has TRBV4-1 and TRBJ2-5, with D perhaps TRBD2 (6 bases). This CDR3 region has 18 residues. Looked up from germline, CDR1 is MGHRA and CDR2 is YSYEKL.

This clonotype was counted between two and nine times. This sequence joins TRBV7-6 and TRBJ2-1, with D maybe TRBD1 (6 bases). Germline V gene sequence: CDR1 SGHVS, CDR2 FNYEAQ. V was trimmed by 1 base and J by 5 bases, leaving 15 bases between them. The CDR3 runs to 16 residues. The CDR3: CASSLGFEEGDNEQFF. In nucleotides, the CDR3 is TGTGCCAGCAGCTTAGGATTCGAAGAGGGGGACAATGAGCAGTTCTTC.

The sample holds a few counts of this clonotype. V is TRBV20-1 and J is TRBJ1-5; D not resolved. The germline V gene has CDR1 DFQATT and CDR2 SNEGSKA (reference sequence). Between the trimmed V and J ends, which lost 3 bases and 2 bases, there was a span of 11 bases. The CDR3 covers 14 residues. Here the CDR3 DNA reads TGCAGTGCTAGGCCCCTTAGGGGCAATCAGCCCCAGCATTTT. Translating it yields CSARPLRGNQPQHF.

This clonotype was picked up a small number of times. The chain carries TRBV12-3 or TRBV12-4 and TRBJ1-2; tentatively, D is TRBD1 (6 bases). V was trimmed by 3 bases and J by 3 bases, leaving 17 bases between them. The CDR3 spans 16 residues. This CDR3 reads CASSFYRGAPDYGYTF. CDR3 coding DNA: TGTGCCAGCAGTTTTTATAGGGGGGCGCCGGACTATGGCTACACCTTC.

The chain recombines TRBV27 with TRBJ2-1; 9 nucleotides match TRBD1. V gave up 10 bases and J gave up 3 bases; unmatched junction bases: 10. This CDR3 is 15 amino acids long. From germline, CDR1 is MNHEY and CDR2 SMNVEV (reference sequence). CDR3 sequence reads: CAIALTGGFYNEQFF. CDR3 DNA: TGTGCCATCGCCCTAACAGGGGGCTTCTACAATGAGCAGTTCTTC.

This clonotype was seen a few times. V usage is TRBV7-6 and J usage is TRBJ1-1, with a weak D call TRBD1 (6 bases). This CDR3 has 14 residues. Deletions cut 5 bases from V and 8 bases from J, with 18 bases between. Germline CDR1 is SGHVS and CDR2 is FNYEAQ. This chain's CDR3 is CASSQGIQGGEAFF. The CDR3 DNA reads as TGTGCCAGCAGCCAGGGCATACAGGGTGGGGAAGCTTTCTTT. Variable domain in full (rest from reference TRBV7-6 and TRBJ1-1): GAGVSQSPRYKVTKRGQDVALRCDPISGHVSLYWYRQALGQGPEFLTYFNYEAQQDKSGLPNDRFSAERPEGSISTLTIQRTEQRDSAMYRCASSQGIQGGEAFFGQGTRLTVV.

The chain combines TRBV5-1 with TRBJ2-4, with 7 bases lining up with TRBD1. Germline V lookup: CDR1 SGHRS, CDR2 YFSETQ. The J segment lost 1 base and the V segment lost 5 bases, leaving 9 bases of the junction unmatched. The CDR3 extends over 16 amino acids. CDR3 nucleotide sequence: TGCGCCAGCAGTCCGTTACAGGGGTGGGCCAAAAACATTCAGTACTTC. Translated: CASSPLQGWAKNIQYF.

The chain recombines TRBV21-1 with TRBJ2-7; the D call TRBD1 from the table was never checked on the DNA. TRBV21-1 is described as a pseudogene. There are 19 residues in the CDR3. CDR3 sequence: CASSKDAFCFPAGVDEQYF. The CDR3 nucleotides are TGTGCCAGCAGCAAAGACGCCTTTTGCTTCCCGGCCGGGGTCGACGAGCAGTACTTC.

This rearrangement joins TRBV29-1 to TRBJ2-5; 11 bases agree with TRBD2. The ends lost 4 bases at V and 4 bases at J; junction bases unmatched: 8. This CDR3 spans 15 amino acids. Germline values: CDR1 SQVTM, CDR2 ANQGSEA. The CDR3 nucleotides are TGCAGCGTTGGACTAGCGGGAAGGCGTGGAGAGACCCAGTACTTC. Amino acid sequence: CSVGLAGRRGETQYF.

This chain joins TRBV7-2 and TRBJ1-5, with 10 bases that match TRBD1. This CDR3 contains 17 residues. The J segment lost 1 base and the V segment lost 5 bases, leaving 8 bases of the junction unmatched. CDR1 and CDR2 from the germline V gene are SGHTA and FQGNSA. Written as DNA, the CDR3 is TGTGCCAGCAGCACCCGACAGGGGGCAAGGAGCAATCAGCCCCAGCATTTT. It specifies CASSTRQGARSNQPQHF.

The J gene is TRBJ2-5, the V gene TRBV5-1; possible D gene TRBD1, 6 bases. Trimming pared 7 bases from V and 0 bases from J, leaving 13 bases between. The CDR3 runs to 14 residues. CDR1 and CDR2 (germline): SGHRS, YFSETQ. CDR3 in DNA: TGCGCCAGCTGCCCTGACAGGTACCAAGAGACCCAGTACTTC. It specifies CASCPDRYQETQYF. Combining the CDR3 with reference TRBV5-1 and TRBJ2-5 gives the whole variable domain KAGVTQTPRYLIKTRGQQVTLSCSPISGHRSVSWYQQTPGQGLQFLFEYFSETQRNKGNFPGRFSGRQFSNSRSEMNVSTLELGDSALYLCASCPDRYQETQYFGPGTRLLVL.